This entry concerns a single T cell receptor (beta chain). The sample comes from a study of control samples from healthy donors and cancer patients. Sequencing used immunoSEQ multiplex PCR; TCRdb keeps in-frame clones, though not all of them. The repertoire holds about 140,000 clones, with about 91% as singletons. In germline, CDR1 is MNHEY, CDR2 SVGAGI. V lost 4 bases and J lost 8, with 9 bases in between. The CDR3 runs 12 residues. The sequence derives from a man aged 30 to 45 in good health. Sequencing was done on a sample of blood. The rearrangement uses TRBV6-5 and TRBJ2-1; a possible D gene is TRBD1 (6 bases). CDR3 amino acids: CASSLRGYEQFF. The CDR3 coding sequence is TGTGCCAGCAGTTTAAGGGGGTATGAGCAGTTCTTC.